These T cell receptor beta chains were read from a single sample in a study of CD8 T cells in Susac syndrome. In TCRdb, the immunoSEQ multiplex PCR reads were re-called with MiXCR into one record per CDR3 protein. This sample yields some 120,000 distinct CDR3 sequences, of which just under 95% are seen a single time; about 0.19% belongs to the top ten. The sequencing sample was made of CD8+ T cells from PBMCs. All receptors come from a human donor with Susac syndrome. The CDR3 runs from the conserved cysteine through the conserved F or W. Fields, in order: V gene, D gene, J gene, clone size, CDR3 protein, CDR3 DNA. The D gene is left open where the match is weak. Size values are once, few and many counts, or a class for expanded clones, and some rows have none.

>TRBV11-2|TRBD1|TRBJ2-7|NA
CASSSQLGQAYEQYF
TGTGCCAGCAGCTCCCAGCTGGGACAGGCCTACGAGCAGTACTTC
>TRBV9|NA|TRBJ2-7|NA
CASSATTGRYEQYF
TGTGCCAGCAGCGCTACCACGGGTAGATACGAGCAGTACTTC
>TRBV12-3/TRBV12-4|TRBD2|TRBJ2-5|once
CASRQVRLAGPQETQYF
TGTGCCAGCAGGCAGGTCAGACTAGCGGGCCCCCAAGAGACCCAGTACTTC
>TRBV6-5|NA|TRBJ1-1|NA
CASSYRGNTEAFF
TGTGCCAGCAGTTATAGGGGGAACACTGAAGCTTTCTTT
>TRBV2|NA|TRBJ2-5|NA
CASRPSPGLKETQYF
TGTGCCAGCAGGCCCTCGCCGGGGTTGAAGGAGACCCAGTACTTC
>TRBV24-1|TRBD2|TRBJ2-3|NA
CATSDRLAGGPTDTQYF
TGTGCCACCAGTGACCGACTAGCGGGGGGGCCTACAGATACGCAGTATTTT
>TRBV12-5|NA|TRBJ2-3|NA
CASGLVPVWTDTQYF
TGTGCTAGTGGTTTGGTCCCAGTGTGGACAGATACGCAGTATTTT
>TRBV28|TRBD1|TRBJ2-5|NA
CASSFPTGGLETQYF
TGTGCCAGCAGTTTCCCGACAGGGGGCTTAGAGACCCAGTACTTC
>TRBV4-1|TRBD1|TRBJ2-7|NA
CASSPDRDYEQYF
TGCGCCAGCAGCCCAGACAGGGACTACGAGCAGTACTTC
>TRBV12-3/TRBV12-4|NA|TRBJ2-7|NA
CASSLAGAGTYEQYF
TGTGCCAGCAGTTTAGCGGGGGCAGGCACCTACGAGCAGTACTTC
>TRBV25-1|NA|TRBJ2-1|NA
CASSAQPGSSYNEQFF
TGTGCCAGCAGTGCCCAACCGGGGAGCTCCTACAATGAGCAGTTCTTC
>TRBV24-1|TRBD1|TRBJ1-2|NA
CATSVGQFYGYTF
TGTGCCACCAGTGTGGGACAGTTCTATGGCTACACCTTC
>TRBV3-1|TRBD1|TRBJ2-2|NA
CASSQYGQVPGELFF
TGTGCCAGCAGCCAATACGGACAGGTTCCCGGGGAGCTGTTTTTT
>TRBV6-2/TRBV6-3|TRBD1|TRBJ1-2|NA
CASSSTGESYGYTF
TGTGCCAGCAGCTCGACAGGGGAATCCTATGGCTACACCTTC
>TRBV25-1|TRBD1|TRBJ2-7|NA
CASSDTGTGLEQYF
TGTGCCAGCAGTGATACCGGGACAGGCCTCGAGCAGTACTTC
>TRBV9|NA|TRBJ1-1|NA
CASSVGSGVNTEAFF
TGTGCCAGCAGCGTAGGATCGGGGGTGAACACTGAAGCTTTCTTT
>TRBV9|NA|TRBJ2-1|NA
CASSVGGGGGNEQFF
TGTGCCAGCAGCGTAGGAGGGGGGGGTGGCAATGAGCAGTTCTTC
>TRBV2|NA|TRBJ2-7|NA
CASRGTLSYEQYF
TGTGCCAGCAGGGGGACACTCTCCTACGAGCAGTACTTC
>TRBV30|NA|TRBJ1-5|NA
CAWTVGQGNQPQHF
TGTGCCTGGACGGTCGGGCAGGGCAATCAGCCCCAGCATTTT
>TRBV25-1|NA|TRBJ1-5|NA
CASADPRRGAKTPFAHQPQHF
TGTGCCAGCGCCGACCCCAGACGAGGGGCTAAAACCCCTTTCGCCCATCAGCCCCAGCATTTT
>TRBV29-1|NA|TRBJ2-2|NA
CSVADGTNTGELFF
TGCAGCGTTGCCGACGGGACGAACACCGGGGAGCTGTTTTTT
>TRBV12-3/TRBV12-4|TRBD2|TRBJ2-3|once
CASTLYRASGEDTQYF
TGTGCCAGCACCTTATATCGGGCTAGCGGAGAGGATACGCAGTATTTT
>TRBV12-3/TRBV12-4|NA|TRBJ1-2|NA
CASSDGSYSYGYTF
TGTGCCAGCAGTGACGGATCTTACTCCTATGGCTACACCTTC
>TRBV15|TRBD1|TRBJ2-7|NA
CATSRDRGTGTEQYF
TGTGCCACCAGCAGAGATCGCGGGACAGGGACCGAGCAGTACTTC
>TRBV5-6|TRBD1|TRBJ2-7|NA
CASSGGQGEQYF
TGTGCCAGCAGCGGGGGACAGGGTGAGCAGTACTTC
>TRBV27|TRBD2|TRBJ2-1|few
CASSRTSGNNEQFF
TGTGCCAGCAGTCGGACTAGCGGTAACAATGAGCAGTTCTTC
>TRBV5-1|NA|TRBJ2-1|NA
CASSSDSGVGMSYNEQFF
TGCGCCAGCAGCTCGGACTCAGGGGTAGGGATGTCCTACAATGAGCAGTTCTTC
>TRBV7-7|NA|TRBJ2-7|NA
CASSLEDVCSYEQYF
TGTGCTAGCAGCTTAGAAGACGTTTGTAGCTACGAGCAGTACTTC
>TRBV7-6|NA|TRBJ2-1|NA
CASSFSYNEQFF
TGTGCCAGCAGTTTCTCCTACAATGAGCAGTTCTTC
>TRBV13|NA|TRBJ1-1|NA
CASSPETGPEAFF
TGTGCCAGCAGCCCGGAGACAGGCCCTGAAGCTTTCTTT
>TRBV20-1|TRBD1|TRBJ2-3|NA
CSAATGGESTDTQYF
TGCAGTGCTGCTACAGGGGGTGAAAGCACAGATACGCAGTATTTT
>TRBV20-1|NA|TRBJ1-6|once
CSARDGDPNSPLHF
TGCAGTGCTAGAGACGGGGACCCTAATTCACCCCTCCACTTT
>TRBV30|TRBD1|TRBJ1-1|NA
CAWSGQVNTEAFF
TGTGCCTGGAGCGGACAGGTGAACACTGAAGCTTTCTTT
>TRBV24-1|NA|TRBJ2-2|once
CATSDLKQNTGELFF
TGTGCCACCAGTGATTTGAAACAAAACACCGGGGAGCTGTTTTTT
>TRBV4-3|TRBD2|TRBJ2-1|NA
CASSQEASGAAYNEQFF
TGCGCCAGCAGCCAAGAGGCTAGCGGGGCAGCCTACAATGAGCAGTTCTTC
>TRBV7-9|NA|TRBJ2-5|once
CASSSSTESYQETQYF
TGTGCCAGCAGCTCTTCCACAGAGAGCTACCAAGAGACCCAGTACTTC
>TRBV20-1|TRBD1|TRBJ2-1|NA
CSATRTGKNEQFF
TGCAGTGCTACCCGGACAGGGAAAAATGAGCAGTTCTTC
>TRBV3-1|TRBD1|TRBJ2-1|NA
CASSLRDSSYNEQFF
TGTGCCAGCAGCCTCCGGGACAGCTCCTACAATGAGCAGTTCTTC
>TRBV4-1|TRBD1|TRBJ1-1|once
CASSQEWPGQLHTEAFF
TGCGCCAGCAGCCAAGAGTGGCCGGGACAGCTGCACACTGAAGCTTTCTTT
>TRBV11-2|NA|TRBJ2-7|NA
CASSLGHSYEQYF
TGTGCCAGCAGCTTAGGCCACTCCTACGAGCAGTACTTC
>TRBV4-1|NA|TRBJ2-3|NA
CASSQDRRRGLRTDTQYF
TGCGCCAGCAGCCAAGATCGACGGCGGGGCCTTCGCACAGATACGCAGTATTTT
>TRBV12-3/TRBV12-4|TRBD1|TRBJ2-7|few
CASSPGTGVYEQYF
TGTGCCAGCAGTCCCGGGACAGGGGTCTACGAGCAGTACTTC
>TRBV20-1|TRBD1|TRBJ2-7|NA
CSANTGGYEQYF
TGCAGTGCTAATACAGGGGGCTACGAGCAGTACTTC
>TRBV20-1|NA|TRBJ2-2|NA
CSARGQGTGELFF
TGCAGTGCTAGAGGGCAGGGAACCGGGGAGCTGTTTTTT
>TRBV5-6|NA|TRBJ2-2|NA
CASSLDRENTGELFF
TGTGCCAGCAGCTTGGACAGGGAGAACACCGGGGAGCTGTTTTTT
>TRBV7-9|NA|TRBJ1-1|NA
CASNLEAPGGAFF
TGTGCCAGCAACCTAGAGGCGCCCGGGGGAGCTTTCTTT
>TRBV20-1|TRBD2|TRBJ2-2|NA
CSASPGLSLTGELFF
TGCAGTGCTAGTCCGGGACTATCCCTGACCGGGGAGCTGTTTTTT
>TRBV11-2|TRBD2|TRBJ2-1|NA
CASSLVGGGANEQFF
TGTGCCAGCAGCTTAGTTGGCGGGGGGGCCAATGAGCAGTTCTTC
>TRBV30|NA|TRBJ2-3|NA
CAWDPTGWGTLTTDTQYF
TGTGCCTGGGATCCAACAGGGTGGGGGACGTTGACCACAGATACGCAGTATTTT
>TRBV9|NA|TRBJ2-7|NA
CASSVGLYYEQYF
TGTGCCAGCAGCGTAGGGCTATACTACGAGCAGTACTTC
>TRBV7-8|NA|TRBJ2-2|NA
CASSHRVTGELFF
TGTGCCAGCAGCCACAGGGTCACCGGGGAGCTGTTTTTT